This TCR beta chain was identified in a study of cytomegalovirus exposure and HLA in healthy donors. Whole-study results and caveats: Reportedly, fewer N-insertions than the approximately 650-donor mean appeared in an Asian-associated ancestry cluster in a later analysis.

The J segment lost 8 bases and the V segment lost 8 bases, leaving 14 bases of the junction unmatched. Looked up from germline, CDR1 is SEHNR and CDR2 is FQNEAQ (reference sequence). The CDR3 has 15 amino acids. PCR amplification relied on 60 Vbeta primers (plus 13 Jbeta primers). Sequenced by immunoSEQ multiplex PCR; TCRdb stores in-frame clones only, minus some. The sample records about 89,000 clones, 85% being singletons. Concerning this clone: The antigen remains undetermined.

The chain has TRBV7-9 and TRBJ2-1, with 8 bases lining up with TRBD2. Sequencing was done on a sample of PBMCs. This TCR derives from a man aged 35 to 55 in good health and CMV-seropositive. The CDR3 is CASFKRGNLTDEQFF. The DNA of the CDR3 is TGTGCCAGCTTTAAGCGGGGGAACCTTACGGATGAGCAGTTCTTC.